This TCR beta chain was recovered during a study of blood T cell repertoires in COVID-19. About the study: Donors in the United States, Italy and Spain gave samples during acute or convalescent COVID-19. T cells, B-cell-depleted T cells, or PBMCs provided the cDNA or gDNA that served as material.

Germline CDR1 and CDR2: SGHDN and FVKESK. The CDR3 sequence is 13 residues long. Trimming removed 6 bases from V and 7 bases from J, with 15 bases in between. Original data processing: It was from reference gene primer amplification that nucleated cell counts were estimated. Sequencing was performed with immunoSEQ multiplex PCR; in TCRdb, only in-frame clones are kept and a portion is missing. V, J and clone size were drawn from that table, and D and trimming were deduced from the DNA. The top ten hold around 0.91% of the sample, which has hundreds of thousands of clones, around nine tenths seen once.

This chain links TRBV14 with TRBJ2-5, with D maybe TRBD2 (6 bases). This clonotype originated in a woman between 35 and 50 years old who had recovered from COVID-19. Sequenced input: peripheral blood. The CDR3 DNA is TGTGCCAGCAGGGGGTCGGGAGCGGGGACCCAGTACTTC. It is translated as CASRGSGAGTQYF.